This T cell receptor beta chain was sequenced in a study of T cell responses to AZD1222 COVID-19 vaccine. Produced via immunoSEQ multiplex PCR; TCRdb's table is partial and in-frame only. The top ten hold 4.4% of the sample, which has 95,000 to 150,000 clones, just under 90% seen once. Study results and caveats: Reportedly, nearly half of unique spike TCRs recognized epitopes outside B.1.351/B.1.1.7 mutations.

V was pared by 3 bases and J by 3 bases, with 17 bases between. The CDR3 has 16 amino acids. Per germline, CDR1 PRHDT and CDR2 FYEKMQ (reference sequence). Comment on this clone: Its target is not known.

This TCR derives from an adult in good health. This specimen consisted of peripheral blood, obtained on day 0 of AZD1222 vaccination. The chain is built from TRBV13 and TRBJ2-5; D may correspond to TRBD1 or TRBD2 (5 bases each). CDR3 nucleotides: TGTGCCAGCAGCTTTCGGGGCCAAAGGGCGGAAGAGACCCAGTACTTC. It yields the protein CASSFRGQRAEETQYF.